The present TCR beta chain was sequenced within a study of cytomegalovirus exposure and HLA in healthy donors. Background on the study: The approximately 670 first-cohort repertoires shared a platform with the approximately 120 validation repertoires, as reported in a later analysis. General study points: Cytomegalovirus-associated TCR beta chains were listed, numbering approximately 150. The authors confirmed in vitro that a few CMV-associated chains were specific for CMV antigens.

As regards this clone: Its specificity is not known.

V was pared by 3 bases and J by 2 bases, with 12 bases of the junction left unmatched. CDR3 size: 17 residues. The germline V gene has CDR1 MNHNS and CDR2 SASEGT. Profiling relied on immunoSEQ multiplex PCR, and the TCRdb table lists in-frame clones only, not all of them. The table has some 220,000 clones, approximately 90% seen once. V gene TRBV6-1 combines with J gene TRBJ2-5; 7 bases agree with TRBD2. Sequencing was done on a sample of PBMCs. This TCR was sampled from a woman between 18 and 29 years old in good health and CMV-seronegative. For the CDR3, the DNA is TGTGCCAGCAGTGAGGGGTGGGGGAGGGAATGGCAAGAGACCCAGTACTTC. Translation gives CASSEGWGREWQETQYF.